The 2 T cell receptor beta chains below come from one sample, sequenced in a study of blood T cell repertoires in COVID-19 (dated by TCRdb to 2020 to 2022). Library preparation employed the immunoSEQ multiplex PCR assay. Entries here come from immuneACCESS through TCRdb and include only in-frame sequences with V and J called. Some clones fail to appear in such tables; in the studies checked, an unresolved V gene covers under half of the shortfall, and the cause of the remainder is unknown. The sample contains about 200,000 clones, roughly 80% of them found a single time. The biggest ten clones account for under 0.95% of the sample. Material: peripheral blood. These receptor sequences come from a man in his sixties with COVID-19, enrolled during active disease.

J is TRBJ2-7 and V is TRBV9, with 7 bases that match TRBD1. The CDR3 has 15 residues. J lost 5 bases, V lost 2 bases, and 10 bases had no gene match. Germline CDR1 SGDLS, CDR2 YYNGEE. The DNA for the CDR3 is TGTGCCAGCAGCGTGGGAACCGGGACAGTCGACGAGCAGTACTTC. It is translated as CASSVGTGTVDEQYF.

The chain recombines TRBV27 with TRBJ1-6; no clear D. The germline V gene has CDR1 MNHEY and CDR2 SMNVEV (reference sequence). V was pared by 6 bases and J by 4 bases, with 13 bases between. This CDR3 has 15 amino acids. The CDR3 protein is CASRLGAAYNSPLHF. CDR3 DNA: TGTGCCAGCAGACTCGGAGCAGCTTATAATTCACCCCTCCACTTT.